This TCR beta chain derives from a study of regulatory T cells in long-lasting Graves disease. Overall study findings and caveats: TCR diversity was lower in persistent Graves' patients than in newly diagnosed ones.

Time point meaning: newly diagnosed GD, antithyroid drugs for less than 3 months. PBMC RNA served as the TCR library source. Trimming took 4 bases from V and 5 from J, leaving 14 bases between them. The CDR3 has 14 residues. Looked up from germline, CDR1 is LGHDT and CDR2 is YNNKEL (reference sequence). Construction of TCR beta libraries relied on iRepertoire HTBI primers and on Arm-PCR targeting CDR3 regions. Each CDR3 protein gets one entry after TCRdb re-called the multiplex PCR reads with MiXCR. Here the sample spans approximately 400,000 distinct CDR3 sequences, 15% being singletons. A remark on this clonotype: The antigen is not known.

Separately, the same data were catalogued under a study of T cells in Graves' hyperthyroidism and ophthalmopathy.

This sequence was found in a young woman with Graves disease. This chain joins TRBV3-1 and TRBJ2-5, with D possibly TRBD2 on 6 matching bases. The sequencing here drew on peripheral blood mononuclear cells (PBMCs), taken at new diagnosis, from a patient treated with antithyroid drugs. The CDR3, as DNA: TGTGCCAGCAGCCGGGGGGTGGATCGGGAGACCCAGTACTTC. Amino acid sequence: CASSRGVDRETQYF.